A single sample is the source of the 16 T cell receptor beta chains below, sequenced in a study of blood T cells in healthy people across ages. Alongside a J-beta primer mix, a sample-barcoded 5' primer served in a second PCR lasting about 6 to 12 cycles. TCRdb fed the 5' RACE reads into MiXCR, producing one record per CDR3 protein. The sample has some 1.8 million distinct CDR3 sequences; roughly two fifths are singletons. Sample: blood. Receptors originate from a human donor in good health.

The table lists this clonotype with a few counts. The chain is built from TRBV20-1 and TRBJ2-1, with 7 bases that match TRBD1. The germline gives CDR1 DFQATT, CDR2 SNEGSKA (reference sequence). The length of the CDR3 is 11 residues. The trim removed 6 bases at V and 9 bases at J, leaving 5 bases unmatched. CDR3 residues: CSASTGSEQFF. DNA of the CDR3: TGCAGTGCCTCGACAGGGAGTGAGCAGTTCTTC.

As for this clonotype: One end of the junction varies from germline; a read error may be responsible. The rearrangement uses TRBV15 and TRBJ1-5, with D hard to call. The CDR3 length is 21 residues. Per germline, CDR1 LNHNV and CDR2 YYDKDF (reference sequence). CDR3 DNA sequence: TGTGCCACCAGTAGAGATCGTGACCTTCTAAGCCTTTTTATAAGCAATCAGCCCCAGCATTTT. Amino acids: CATSRDRDLLSLFISNQPQHF.

The chain recombines TRBV25-1 with TRBJ1-2; no definite D call. CDR1 is MGHDK, CDR2 SYGVNS, per germline. V lost 9 bases and J 4 bases, leaving 18 bases between the germline ends. The CDR3 extends over 14 amino acids. The CDR3 loop is CASRDGLLSYGYTF. For the CDR3, the DNA is TGTGCCAGTAGAGACGGCCTCTTGAGCTATGGCTACACCTTC.

The chain links TRBV12-3 or TRBV12-4 to TRBJ1-5; no clear D gene. Trimming left V 3 bases short and J 7 bases short, with 16 bases between. This CDR3 is 15 amino acids long. CDR3 nucleotide sequence: TGTGCCAGCAGTTTCCGAGGGCCCGGGAGGCAGCCCCAGCATTTT. This gives the protein CASSFRGPGRQPQHF.

This sequence joins TRBV6-1 and TRBJ1-4; TRBD1 is a possible D gene (6 bases). The V end was cut by 3 bases, the J end by 5 bases, with 19 bases between. This CDR3 has 17 amino acids. Germline V lookup: CDR1 MNHNS, CDR2 SASEGT. The CDR3 protein is CASSEYSGTLRNEKLFF. The CDR3 region has the DNA TGTGCCAGCAGTGAGTATTCCGGGACACTGCGAAATGAAAAACTGTTTTTT.

The chain is built from TRBV7-3 and TRBJ2-6; D remains ambiguous. From germline, CDR1 is SGHTA and CDR2 FQGTGA. The germline V and J ends were trimmed by 1 base and 0 bases, with 13 bases remaining between them. The CDR3 length is 18 residues. The CDR3 DNA follows: TGTGCCAGCAGCTTAATGGGCCAGGTATACTCTGGGGCCAACGTCCTGACTTTC. This codes for CASSLMGQVYSGANVLTF. The complete variable domain, with remaining parts taken from reference TRBV7-3 and TRBJ2-6, reads GAGVSQTPSNKVTEKGKYVELRCDPISGHTALYWYRQSLGQGPEFLIYFQGTGAADDSGLPNDRFFAVRPEGSVSTLKIQRTERGDSAVYLCASSLMGQVYSGANVLTFGAGSRLTVL.

This chain connects TRBV7-2 to TRBJ2-2; D is perhaps TRBD1 or TRBD2 (5 bases each). Deletions cut 5 bases from V and 1 base from J, with 14 bases between. The V gene's germline CDR1 is SGHTA and CDR2 FQGNSA. The CDR3 runs to 16 residues. CDR3: CASSPRGPVNTGELFF. For the CDR3, the DNA is TGTGCCAGCAGCCCCCGGGGACCTGTGAACACCGGGGAGCTGTTTTTT. The variable domain in full, completed from reference TRBV7-2 and TRBJ2-2, reads GAGVSQSPSNKVTEKGKDVELRCDPISGHTALYWYRQSLGQGLEFLIYFQGNSAPDKSGLPSDRFSAERTGGSVSTLTIQRTQQEDSAVYLCASSPRGPVNTGELFFGEGSRLTVL.

The V gene is TRBV6-2 or TRBV6-3, the J gene TRBJ2-7; TRBD1 agrees at 7 bases. CDR3 length equals 14 residues. V was clipped by 9 bases and J by 3 bases; unmatched bases: 11. In germline, CDR1 is MNHEY, CDR2 SVGEGT. The chain's CDR3 is CASASTGKGYEQYF. CDR3 in DNA: TGTGCCAGTGCATCGACAGGGAAAGGCTACGAGCAGTACTTC.

J is TRBJ1-2 and V is TRBV27, with a weak D call TRBD1 (6 bases). The germline V gene has CDR1 MNHEY and CDR2 SMNVEV (reference sequence). The V gene lost 5 bases and the J gene lost 8 bases, with 21 bases spanning the gap. This CDR3 is built from 15 residues. This CDR3 is CASSPWDNVRQGYTF. The CDR3 nucleotides are TGTGCCAGCAGTCCCTGGGACAACGTGCGGCAAGGCTACACCTTC.

The gene calls are TRBV20-1 and TRBJ2-7; either TRBD1 or TRBD2 may supply D (5 bases each). CDR3 length equals 14 residues. Trimming pared 6 bases from V and 2 bases from J, leaving 17 bases between. Germline lookup yields CDR1 DFQATT and CDR2 SNEGSKA (reference sequence). The chain's CDR3 is CSARSGHHTYEQYF. For the CDR3, the DNA is TGCAGTGCCAGGAGCGGACATCACACCTACGAGCAGTACTTC.

The chain has TRBV28 and TRBJ2-7; D gene uncertain. The ends were cut back, 3 bases at V and 2 bases at J, with 17 bases in the middle. The CDR3 sequence is 16 residues long. The germline V gene has CDR1 MDHEN and CDR2 SYDVKM. CDR3 sequence reads: CASSFRPYQNTYEQYF. The CDR3 DNA reads as TGTGCCAGCAGTTTTCGTCCATACCAGAACACCTACGAGCAGTACTTC. Full variable domain (outside the CDR3, taken from reference TRBV28 and TRBJ2-7): DVKVTQSSRYLVKRTGEKVFLECVQDMDHENMFWYRQDPGLGLRLIYFSYDVKMKEKGDIPEGYSVSREKKERFSLILESASTNQTSMYLCASSFRPYQNTYEQYFGPGTRLTVT.

The chain couples TRBV6-6 to TRBJ2-2, with D hard to call. V was clipped by 5 bases and J by 0 bases, with 10 bases between them. The CDR3 totals 15 residues. The V gene's germline CDR1 is MNHNY and CDR2 SVGAGI (reference sequence). This CDR3 reads CASSNPGANTGELFF. Written as DNA, the CDR3 is TGTGCCAGCAGTAACCCAGGTGCGAACACCGGGGAGCTGTTTTTT.

This clonotype has only a few counts. This sequence joins TRBV29-1 and TRBJ1-2; D gene ambiguous. CDR1 and CDR2 from the germline V gene are SQVTM and ANQGSEA. This CDR3 is 12 amino acids long. Trimming cost V 8 bases and J 2 bases, with 12 bases left between them. The CDR3 reads CSLESVNYGYTF. CDR3 coding DNA: TGCAGCCTAGAGTCAGTAAACTATGGCTACACCTTC.

The chain employs TRBV6-5 and TRBJ1-2; perhaps TRBD1 as D (5 bases). There are 13 residues in the CDR3. The germline V gene has CDR1 MNHEY and CDR2 SVGAGI. Trimming removed 5 bases at V and 5 bases at J, with 12 bases between. CDR3 in amino acids: CASSTGGTYGYTF. In DNA form, the CDR3 reads TGTGCCAGCAGTACGGGGGGGACGTATGGCTACACCTTC.

In its sample, this clonotype was seen a few times. This chain links TRBV4-1 with TRBJ1-5, with 8 nucleotides matching TRBD1. With 6 bases clipped from V and 6 bases from J, the junction kept 10 bases outside the gene matches. The germline CDR1 and CDR2 sequences are MGHRA and YSYEKL. The CDR3 runs 15 residues. CDR3 nucleotide sequence: TGCGCCAGCAGTCTAATGGACAGGGTAGGTCAGCCCCAGCATTTT. Its protein is CASSLMDRVGQPQHF.

V usage is TRBV2 and J usage is TRBJ2-5; D perhaps matches TRBD2 (6 bases). Trimming pared 9 bases from V and 4 bases from J, leaving 18 bases between. CDR1 and CDR2 (germline): SNHLY, FYNNEI. The CDR3 length is 14 residues. The CDR3 nucleotides read TGTGCCAGTCAAACGCATCTAGCGAGAGAGACCCAGTACTTC. Translation gives CASQTHLARETQYF.